A single sample gave rise to the 27 T cell receptor beta chains below, sequenced in a study of blood T cell repertoires in COVID-19. Assay used: immunoSEQ multiplex PCR; TCRdb lists only in-frame clones, some missing. The sample has roughly 200,000 clones, around nine tenths seen once. Sequencing was performed on peripheral blood. The source of these receptors is a man between 50 and 59 years old with acute or convalescent COVID-19.

The chain joins TRBV18 to TRBJ1-2; 10 bases align to TRBD1. Trimming cost V 1 base and J 1 base; bases outside gene matches: 6. This CDR3 is 17 amino acids long. Germline CDR1 and CDR2: KGHSH and LQKENI. This chain's CDR3 is CASSPRTGGTLNYGYTF. The CDR3, as DNA: TGTGCCAGCTCACCACGGACAGGGGGTACGCTTAACTATGGCTACACCTTC.

The V and J genes are TRBV7-6 and TRBJ2-3, with 9 bases that match TRBD2. Germline lookup yields CDR1 SGHVS and CDR2 FNYEAQ. This CDR3 has 18 residues. The trim removed 6 bases at V and 2 bases at J, leaving 15 bases unmatched. In DNA form, the CDR3 reads TGTGCCAGCAGTCTAGGAGGGAGACTAGCGGTGAACACAGATACGCAGTATTTT. Amino acid sequence: CASSLGGRLAVNTDTQYF.

The V and J genes are TRBV9 and TRBJ2-5; 7 nucleotides align to TRBD2. Trimming cost V 1 base and J 5 bases; bases outside gene matches: 5. The CDR3 contains 14 residues. CDR1 and CDR2 from the germline V gene are SGDLS and YYNGEE. CDR3 coding DNA: TGTGCCAGCAGCGTATCGGGGGGAAGGGAGACCCAGTACTTC. Protein: CASSVSGGRETQYF. The full variable domain, with the rest looked up from reference TRBV9 and TRBJ2-5, is DSGVTQTPKHLITATGQRVTLRCSPRSGDLSVYWYQQSLDQGLQFLIQYYNGEERAKGNILERFSAQQFPDLHSELNLSSLELGDSALYFCASSVSGGRETQYFGPGTRLLVL.

The chain uses TRBV12-3 or TRBV12-4 and TRBJ2-7, with 8 bases identical to TRBD1. The CDR3 contains 13 residues. V shed 6 bases, J shed 6 bases, and the junction held 7 bases outside the gene matches. The CDR3 sequence is CASSQGQGVEQYV. The CDR3 region has the DNA TGTGCCAGCAGCCAAGGACAGGGTGTCGAGCAGTACGTC.

V usage is TRBV4-3 and J usage is TRBJ2-3; 10 bases fit TRBD2. CDR1 is LGHNA, CDR2 YSLEER, per germline. This CDR3 is 15 amino acids long. With 2 bases clipped from V and 6 bases from J, the junction kept 5 bases outside the gene matches. The CDR3 region is CASSQLAGEGDTQYF. In DNA form, the CDR3 reads TGCGCCAGCAGCCAACTAGCGGGGGAGGGGGATACGCAGTATTTT.

This clone was seen just once. V gene TRBV5-4 combines with J gene TRBJ2-6; no clear D gene. The germline gives CDR1 SGHNT, CDR2 YYREEE (reference sequence). The CDR3 extends over 16 amino acids. Trimming stripped 0 bases from V and 0 bases from J, with 7 bases between. The CDR3 region is CASSLAGNSGANVLTF. The CDR3 DNA follows: TGTGCCAGCAGCTTGGCGGGTAACTCTGGGGCCAACGTCCTGACTTTC.

The chain is built from TRBV6-5 and TRBJ2-5, with D uncertain. Trimming removed 5 bases at V and 1 base at J, with 8 bases between. The CDR3 is 13 residues long. Germline V gene data show CDR1 as MNHEY and CDR2 as SVGAGI. The DNA of the CDR3 is TGTGCCAGCAGTACTAATTTCCAAGAGACCCAGTACTTC. Protein product: CASSTNFQETQYF.

The chain joins TRBV21-1 to TRBJ2-7; whether TRBD2, the table's D call, matches the DNA was not checked. TRBV21-1 is a known pseudogene. The CDR3 contains 13 residues. CDR3 loop: CASSHPAGDEQYV. The DNA of the CDR3 is TGTGCCAGCAGTCACCCTGCGGGCGACGAGCAGTACGTC.

Here the CDR3 reads CASSQEGGAGANVLTF. CDR3 DNA: TGTGCCAGCAGCCAAGAGGGAGGGGCTGGGGCCAACGTCCTGACTTTC. The chain links TRBV3-1 (or the pseudogene TRBV3-2) to TRBJ2-6, with 7 bases aligning to TRBD2. The CDR3 runs 16 residues. The J segment lost 2 bases and the V segment lost 0 bases, leaving 1 base of the junction unmatched. CDR1 and CDR2 (germline): LGHDT, YNNKEL (reference sequence).

The J gene is TRBJ2-3, the V gene TRBV7-3; 10 nucleotides line up with TRBD2. Germline assignment: CDR1 SGHTA and CDR2 FQGTGA. V lost 6 bases to trimming and J lost 5 bases; unmatched junction nucleotides: 8. CDR3 length equals 15 residues. CDR3: CASSWSGGEGDTQYF. CDR3 DNA: TGTGCCAGCAGTTGGAGCGGGGGGGAAGGAGATACGCAGTATTTT.

This chain's CDR3 is CASRTRTGGFGYTF. CDR3 DNA: TGTGCCAGCAGGACGAGGACAGGGGGCTTTGGCTACACCTTC. The chain combines TRBV2 with TRBJ1-2, with TRBD1 identical over 11 bases. V lost 6 bases, J lost 7 bases, and 7 bases stayed unmatched. The CDR3 loop spans 14 amino acids. Germline-derived CDR1 and CDR2 are SNHLY and FYNNEI.

This sequence joins TRBV28 and TRBJ1-1, with 8 nucleotides matching TRBD1. Trimming cost V 6 bases and J 4 bases; bases outside gene matches: 10. CDR1 and CDR2 (germline): MDHEN, SYDVKM. The CDR3 is made up of 15 amino acids. In DNA, the CDR3 is TGTGCCAGCAGCCCAGGGGGCCATCAAGGCACTGAAGCTTTCTTT. The encoded protein is CASSPGGHQGTEAFF.

V gene TRBV7-2 combines with J gene TRBJ2-5; D unclear. This CDR3 is built from 15 residues. Germline V gives CDR1 SGHTA, CDR2 FQGNSA. V lost 0 bases and J lost 4, with 12 bases in between. The CDR3 loop is CASSLAPSTRETQYF. DNA for the CDR3: TGTGCCAGCAGCTTAGCACCCTCTACCCGAGAGACCCAGTACTTC.

Here the CDR3 DNA reads TGCGCCAGCAGCCAAGGGAGGACTAGCGGGGACAATGAGCAGTTCTTC. Its protein product is CASSQGRTSGDNEQFF. The chain recombines TRBV4-1 with TRBJ2-1; 12 bases match TRBD2. Germline CDR1 reads MGHRA; CDR2 reads YSYEKL. This CDR3 is 16 amino acids long. Losses at the gene ends were 1 base for V and 5 bases for J; bases not matched to a gene: 3.

This chain joins TRBV6-2 or TRBV6-3 and TRBJ2-7; tentatively, D is TRBD1 (5 bases). This CDR3 is 16 amino acids long. The germline V gene has CDR1 MNHEY and CDR2 SVGEGT. V shed 0 bases and J shed 0 bases, with 12 bases lying between them. The CDR3 nucleotides are TGTGCCAGCAGTTACTCGAACAGGAAGAGCTCCTACGAGCAGTACGTC. Its translation: CASSYSNRKSSYEQYV.

The chain links TRBV7-9 to TRBJ2-3; no reliable D call. The CDR3 loop spans 14 amino acids. Germline V gene data show CDR1 as SEHNR and CDR2 as FQNEAQ (reference sequence). Trimming shortened V by 2 bases and J by 0 bases, and 6 bases separated the two germline ends. The CDR3 spells CASSLIRSTDTQYF. The CDR3 coding sequence is TGTGCCAGCAGCTTAATCAGGAGCACAGATACGCAGTATTTT.

The chain links TRBV3-1 (or the pseudogene TRBV3-2) to TRBJ2-2; the D gene is possibly TRBD2 (5 bases). Trimming removed 1 base from V and 1 base from J, with 10 bases in between. The CDR3 sequence is 16 residues long. Germline CDR1 LGHDT, CDR2 YNNKEL (reference sequence). In DNA form, the CDR3 reads TGTGCCAGCAGCCAAGTTCGGGGAAGGAACACCGGGGAGCTGTTTTTT. Its translation is CASSQVRGRNTGELFF.

The chain joins TRBV29-1 to TRBJ2-6; unclear D gene. Germline values: CDR1 SQVTM, CDR2 ANQGSEA. The CDR3 runs to 17 residues. V shed 4 bases and J shed 0 bases, with 16 bases lying between them. CDR3 sequence reads: CSVVGAVPGSGANVLTF. In DNA, the CDR3 is TGCAGCGTTGTAGGAGCAGTCCCCGGCTCTGGGGCCAACGTCCTGACTTTC. The variable domain in full, with the rest retrieved from reference TRBV29-1 and TRBJ2-6, is SAVISQKPSRDICQRGTSLTIQCQVDSQVTMMFWYRQQPGQSLTLIATANQGSEATYESGFVIDKFPISRPNLTFSTLTVSNMSPEDSSIYLCSVVGAVPGSGANVLTFGAGSRLTVL.

The chain is built from TRBV5-1 and TRBJ2-7; TRBD1 matches 7 bases. Germline V gene sequence: CDR1 SGHRS, CDR2 YFSETQ. The V gene end was trimmed by 5 bases and the J gene end by 0 bases; junction bases not matched to a gene: 5. The CDR3 loop spans 14 amino acids. As DNA, the CDR3 is TGCGCCAGCAGGGGGACAGAGAGCTCCTACGAGCAGTACTTC. Translating it yields CASRGTESSYEQYF.

The chain employs TRBV9 and TRBJ2-1; 10 bases line up with TRBD1. The CDR3 loop spans 17 amino acids. The junction had 6 bases not matched to a gene; V was cut back by 0 bases and J by 3 bases. The germline gives CDR1 SGDLS, CDR2 YYNGEE. CDR3 protein: CASSVEAWTGGYNEQFF. The CDR3 DNA reads as TGTGCCAGCAGCGTAGAGGCCTGGACAGGGGGCTACAATGAGCAGTTCTTC.

The chain has TRBV5-1 and TRBJ2-2; TRBD1 agrees at 8 bases. After removal of 1 base from V and 6 bases from J, the junction contained 8 bases not matched to a gene. The CDR3 sequence is 16 residues long. Germline assignment: CDR1 SGHRS and CDR2 YFSETQ. The CDR3, as DNA: TGCGCCAGCAGCTTGCAGGGGGCGATAACCCCCGGGGAGCTGTTTTTT. It yields the protein CASSLQGAITPGELFF.

V is TRBV27 and J is TRBJ2-7; D is unresolved. V was trimmed by 3 bases and J by 3 bases, leaving 9 bases between them. Germline-derived CDR1 and CDR2 are MNHEY and SMNVEV (reference sequence). The CDR3 extends over 13 amino acids. CDR3 region: CASSFVRGYEQYF. Written as DNA, the CDR3 is TGTGCCAGCAGTTTCGTCCGCGGCTACGAGCAGTACTTC.

V and J are TRBV5-8 and TRBJ2-1, with 12 positions matching TRBD2. Germline lookup yields CDR1 SGHTS and CDR2 YDEGEE. The CDR3 covers 18 residues. Trimming at V came to 1 base and at J to 2 bases, leaving 7 bases not matched to a gene. CDR3 sequence (DNA): TGTGCCAGCAGCTTGTTAGGGGCTAGCGGGGGGGCCTACAATGAGCAGTTCTTC. It encodes CASSLLGASGGAYNEQFF.

The chain combines TRBV11-3 with TRBJ2-2; 9 bases map to TRBD1. V shed 3 bases, J shed 4 bases, and the junction held 3 bases outside the gene matches. The germline CDR1 and CDR2 sequences are SGHNT and YENEEA. This CDR3 has 15 residues. In nucleotides, the CDR3 is TGTGCCAGCAGCTTGACAGGGGGAGTCACCGGGGAGCTGTTTTTT. This translates into CASSLTGGVTGELFF.

V is TRBV9 and J is TRBJ1-4; D may be TRBD1 (5 bases). Germline V gives CDR1 SGDLS, CDR2 YYNGEE. The V and J ends lost 4 bases and 4 bases respectively, with 17 bases between them. The CDR3 contains 16 residues. The CDR3 sequence is CASSPLMGGFNEKLFF. The CDR3, as DNA: TGTGCCAGCAGCCCCCTCATGGGGGGATTTAATGAAAAACTGTTTTTT.

V usage is TRBV28 and J usage is TRBJ1-2; a possible D gene is TRBD1 (5 bases). Germline CDR1 reads MDHEN; CDR2 reads SYDVKM. V gave up 7 bases and J gave up 2 bases, with 5 bases separating them. The CDR3 covers 11 residues. The CDR3 protein is CASTGNYGYTF. The CDR3 DNA follows: TGTGCCAGCACAGGGAACTATGGCTACACCTTC.

This chain links TRBV7-2 with TRBJ2-3, with 9 nucleotides matching TRBD2. The germline CDR1 and CDR2 sequences are SGHTA and FQGNSA. This CDR3 has 15 amino acids. Trimming cost V 8 bases and J 1 base; bases outside gene matches: 7. For the CDR3, the DNA is TGTGCCAGCCGGACTATAGCGGGGGGCACAGATACGCAGTATTTT. Amino acid sequence: CASRTIAGGTDTQYF.